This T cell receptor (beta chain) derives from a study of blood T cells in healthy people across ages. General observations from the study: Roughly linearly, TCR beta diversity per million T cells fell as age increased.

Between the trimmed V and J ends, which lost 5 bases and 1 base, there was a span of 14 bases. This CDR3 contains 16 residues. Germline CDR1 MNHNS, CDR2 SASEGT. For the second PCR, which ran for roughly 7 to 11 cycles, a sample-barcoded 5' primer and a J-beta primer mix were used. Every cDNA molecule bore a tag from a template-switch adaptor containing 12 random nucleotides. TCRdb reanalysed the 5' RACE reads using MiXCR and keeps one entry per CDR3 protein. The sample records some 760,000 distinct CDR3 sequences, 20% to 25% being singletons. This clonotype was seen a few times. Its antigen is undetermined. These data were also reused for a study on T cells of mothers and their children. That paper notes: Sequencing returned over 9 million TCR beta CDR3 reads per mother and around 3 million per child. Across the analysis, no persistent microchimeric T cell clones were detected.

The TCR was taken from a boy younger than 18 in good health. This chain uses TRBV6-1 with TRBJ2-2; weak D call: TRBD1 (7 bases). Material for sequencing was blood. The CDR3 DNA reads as TGTGCCAGCAGTCGTCAGGGGGGAATGAACACCGGGGAGCTGTTTTTT. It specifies CASSRQGGMNTGELFF.